These 28 T cell receptor beta chains were sequenced from one sample in a study of T cell responses to AZD1222 COVID-19 vaccine. Data came from immunoSEQ multiplex PCR; TCRdb stores just in-frame clones and leaves some out. The sample lists 80,000 to 90,000 clones, 90% occurring once. Material: peripheral blood, obtained 28 days after the second AZD1222 dose. Receptor source: an adult who received the AZD1222 COVID-19 vaccine.

The chain links TRBV6-5 to TRBJ1-3; weak D call: TRBD1 (5 bases). The CDR3 is 15 residues long. Trimming stripped 4 bases from V and 3 bases from J, with 13 bases between. Germline V gives CDR1 MNHEY, CDR2 SVGAGI. The CDR3 sequence: CASSSPGTDGNTIYF. The CDR3 nucleotides read TGTGCCAGCAGTTCGCCCGGGACGGATGGAAACACCATATATTTT.

The chain joins TRBV6-2 or TRBV6-3 to TRBJ2-2; 7 nucleotides agree with TRBD2. The CDR3 is 16 residues long. V gave up 4 bases and J gave up 1 base; unmatched junction bases: 6. In germline, CDR1 is MNHEY, CDR2 SVGEGT. CDR3 sequence reads: CASSWRLAMNTGELFF. In DNA form, the CDR3 reads TGTGCCAGCAGTTGGCGACTAGCCATGAACACCGGGGAGCTGTTTTTT.

The rearrangement uses TRBV19 and TRBJ1-2; TRBD1 aligns across 7 bases. V shed 5 bases and J 4 bases; nucleotides not matched to a gene: 13. Germline lookup yields CDR1 LNHDA and CDR2 SQIVND (reference sequence). The CDR3 contains 16 residues. The CDR3 nucleotides read TGTGCCAGTAGTCCCACCGGTGGGACAGAACTCTATGGCTACACCTTC. It yields the protein CASSPTGGTELYGYTF.

V is TRBV2 and J is TRBJ1-5; D is unresolved. The germline gives CDR1 SNHLY, CDR2 FYNNEI. The CDR3 consists of 16 residues. The V gene lost 4 bases and the J gene lost 1 base, with 14 bases spanning the gap. The CDR3 is CASSGRRDRSNQPQHF. The CDR3 DNA reads as TGTGCCAGCAGTGGAAGAAGGGATCGGAGCAATCAGCCCCAGCATTTT.

This clone was seen more than once but under ten times. This chain uses TRBV2 with TRBJ1-6; perhaps TRBD1 as D (5 bases). Germline V CDR1 and CDR2: SNHLY, FYNNEI. V lost 5 bases and J 8 bases, leaving 19 bases between the germline ends. There are 16 residues in the CDR3. CDR3 region: CASSHPGGPMDSPLHF. The CDR3 nucleotides read TGTGCCAGCAGTCACCCTGGGGGACCGATGGATTCACCCCTCCACTTT.

The chain carries TRBV7-9 and TRBJ1-4, with D uncertain. The CDR3 is 12 residues long. Trimming stripped 11 bases from V and 8 bases from J, with 15 bases between. Germline CDR1 and CDR2: SEHNR and FQNEAQ (reference sequence). The CDR3: CASRHDTEKLFF. CDR3 DNA sequence: TGTGCCTCCCGGCACGACACCGAAAAACTGTTTTTT.

This chain uses TRBV30 with TRBJ1-5, with 9 positions matching TRBD1. V shed 5 bases, J shed 5 bases, and the junction held 4 bases outside the gene matches. Germline CDR1 and CDR2: GTSNPN and SVGIG (reference sequence). This CDR3 comprises 13 residues. CDR3 sequence: CAWDTGGDQPQHF. The CDR3 DNA reads TGTGCCTGGGATACAGGGGGCGATCAGCCCCAGCATTTT.

V usage is TRBV6-5 and J usage is TRBJ1-2; D is ambiguous. Trimming pared 7 bases from V and 8 bases from J, leaving 14 bases between. The CDR3 runs to 12 residues. Germline assignment: CDR1 MNHEY and CDR2 SVGAGI. For the CDR3, the DNA is TGTGCCAGCACCGAACGGGTGAGCGGCTACACCTTC. This encodes CASTERVSGYTF.

The rearrangement links TRBV4-1 to TRBJ1-2; D is perhaps TRBD1 (6 bases). Per germline, CDR1 MGHRA and CDR2 YSYEKL. The CDR3 contains 15 residues. V lost 3 bases to trimming and J lost 7 bases, with 18 bases between them. CDR3 DNA: TGCGCCAGCAGCCAGTTGCAGGGGACGCACTCTGGCTACACCTTC. Its protein product is CASSQLQGTHSGYTF.

V gene TRBV6-5 combines with J gene TRBJ1-1; D not resolved. This CDR3 contains 13 residues. Germline V gene lookup returns CDR1 MNHEY and CDR2 SVGAGI. V was clipped by 10 bases and J by 1 base, with 13 bases between them. CDR3 nucleotides: TGTGCCAACTCGGTCAGCCGGAACACTGAAGCTTTCTTT. Translation gives CANSVSRNTEAFF.

This clone was found once. The V and J genes are TRBV30 and TRBJ1-6, with D maybe TRBD1 (6 bases). This CDR3 has 15 residues. CDR1 and CDR2 from the germline V gene are GTSNPN and SVGIG (reference sequence). Trimming took 3 bases from V and 7 from J, leaving 16 bases between them. The CDR3 here is CAWSVGRGANSPLHF. The DNA for the CDR3 is TGTGCCTGGAGCGTTGGGCGGGGGGCAAATTCACCCCTCCACTTT.

This chain connects TRBV11-3 to TRBJ2-2; 12 positions agree with TRBD2. V shed 5 bases, J shed 5 bases, and the junction held 9 bases outside the gene matches. Germline V gene lookup returns CDR1 SGHNT and CDR2 YENEEA. The CDR3 is made up of 17 amino acids. The CDR3 here is CASSQTSGGPGTGELFF. The CDR3 nucleotides are TGTGCCAGCAGCCAGACTAGCGGGGGCCCCGGAACCGGGGAGCTGTTTTTT.

The CDR3 protein is CASSFVGEGYTEAFF. The CDR3 nucleotides are TGTGCCAGCAGTTTCGTCGGGGAAGGCTACACTGAAGCTTTCTTT. The chain joins TRBV28 to TRBJ1-1, with D hard to call. Germline-derived CDR1 and CDR2 are MDHEN and SYDVKM. CDR3 length equals 15 residues. Trimming took off 3 bases at V and 3 bases at J, with 14 bases between the two ends.

The gene calls are TRBV27 and TRBJ1-1; TRBD1 matches 8 bases. In germline, CDR1 is MNHEY, CDR2 SMNVEV (reference sequence). The CDR3 loop spans 14 amino acids. With V trimmed by 5 bases and J by 6 bases, 8 bases remained unmatched. The DNA of the CDR3 is TGTGCCAGCAGTCCGGACAGGGAGGGTGCTGAAGCTTTCTTT. Its translation: CASSPDREGAEAFF.

This rearrangement joins TRBV7-8 to TRBJ2-1; TRBD2 matches at 8 bases. After removal of 3 bases from V and 7 bases from J, the junction contained 5 bases not matched to a gene. CDR3 length: 14 amino acids. CDR1 is SGHVS, CDR2 FQNEAQ, per germline. CDR3 loop: CASSFDSGVNEQFF. The CDR3 bases are TGTGCCAGCAGCTTCGATAGCGGGGTGAATGAGCAGTTCTTC.

The V call is TRBV11-2, the J call TRBJ2-5; 9 bases are a match to TRBD2. The trim removed 1 base at V and 2 bases at J, leaving 5 bases unmatched. The CDR3 sequence is 16 residues long. Germline CDR1 reads SGHAT; CDR2 reads FQNNGV. The CDR3 DNA follows: TGTGCCAGCAGCTTAGGTGCTAGCGGGGCACAAGAGACCCAGTACTTC. Residues: CASSLGASGAQETQYF. Variable domain in full (rest from reference TRBV11-2 and TRBJ2-5): EAGVAQSPRYKIIEKRQSVAFWCNPISGHATLYWYQQILGQGPKLLIQFQNNGVVDDSQLPKDRFSAERLKGVDSTLKIQPAKLEDSAVYLCASSLGASGAQETQYFGPGTRLLVL.

This clone occurred a few times. V gene TRBV27 combines with J gene TRBJ1-6; D possibly corresponds to TRBD1 (6 bases). The germline gives CDR1 MNHEY, CDR2 SMNVEV (reference sequence). Trimming cost V 5 bases and J 0 bases, with 8 bases left between them. This CDR3 is 15 amino acids long. The CDR3 nucleotides read TGTGCCAGCAGTCGACAGGCCTCCTATAATTCACCCCTCCACTTT. Its translation is CASSRQASYNSPLHF.

The V call is TRBV29-1, the J call TRBJ2-1; 11 bases map to TRBD1. Germline lookup yields CDR1 SQVTM and CDR2 ANQGSEA. Trimming removed 7 bases from V and 0 bases from J; junction bases left unmatched: 14. This CDR3 spans 18 amino acids. The CDR3 loop reads CSASRGQGGVFSYNEQFF. The DNA for the CDR3 is TGCAGCGCTTCCCGGGGACAGGGGGGGGTCTTCTCCTACAATGAGCAGTTCTTC.

The sample holds one count of this clone. J is TRBJ1-4 and V is TRBV28; D perhaps matches TRBD1 (6 bases). The CDR3 is made up of 15 amino acids. V lost 6 bases and J lost 7, with 18 bases in between. Per germline, CDR1 MDHEN and CDR2 SYDVKM. CDR3 bases: TGTGCCAGCAGACGGTCGCCCGGGACACGTGAAAAACTGTTTTTT. This codes for CASRRSPGTREKLFF.

This clone was observed a handful of times. This sequence joins TRBV7-9 and TRBJ2-2, with D perhaps TRBD2 (6 bases). V lost 4 bases and J lost 5, with 17 bases in between. This CDR3 comprises 16 residues. Germline-derived CDR1 and CDR2 are SEHNR and FQNEAQ (reference sequence). The CDR3 reads CASSSRTVSGTGELFF. The CDR3 DNA sequence: TGTGCCAGCAGCTCCCGGACGGTTAGCGGAACCGGGGAGCTGTTTTTT.

The V gene is TRBV7-2, the J gene TRBJ1-3; perhaps TRBD1 as D (5 bases). Germline V CDR1 and CDR2: SGHTA, FQGNSA. Trimming removed 5 bases at V and 4 bases at J, with 24 bases between. The CDR3 is 18 residues long. CDR3 region: CASSASPSARGAGNTIYF. For the CDR3, the DNA is TGTGCCAGCAGCGCCAGCCCCTCAGCCCGGGGCGCAGGAAACACCATATATTTT.

The V and J genes are TRBV18 and TRBJ1-1; no clear D. The CDR3 runs 14 residues. In germline, CDR1 is KGHSH, CDR2 LQKENI. The ends were cut back, 1 base at V and 4 bases at J, with 10 bases in the middle. The DNA of the CDR3 is TGTGCCAGCTCACCACGAGCGGATGGCACTGAAGCTTTCTTT. It encodes CASSPRADGTEAFF.

The chain has TRBV6-5 and TRBJ1-3; no firm D call. The germline V gene encodes CDR1 MNHEY and CDR2 SVGAGI. CDR3 length: 13 residues. Trimming pared 6 bases from V and 0 bases from J, leaving 6 bases between. CDR3 bases: TGTGCCAGCAGCAGAGACTCTGGAAACACCATATATTTT. As protein: CASSRDSGNTIYF.

This clone has only one observation. This chain joins TRBV6-5 and TRBJ1-5; 7 nucleotides agree with TRBD1. J gave up 4 bases and V 0 bases, and 6 bases lay outside the gene matches. The CDR3 runs 16 residues. The germline CDR1 and CDR2 sequences are MNHEY and SVGAGI. CDR3 sequence: CASSYSNPGGNQPQHF. The CDR3 DNA is TGTGCCAGCAGTTACTCGAACCCAGGGGGGAATCAGCCCCAGCATTTT.

The rearrangement joins TRBV20-1 to TRBJ1-1; 7 bases agree with TRBD1. With V trimmed by 3 bases and J by 4 bases, 8 bases remained unmatched. This CDR3 has 14 residues. CDR1 and CDR2 from the germline V gene are DFQATT and SNEGSKA (reference sequence). CDR3: CSASSPGGSTEAFF. CDR3 in DNA: TGCAGTGCTAGTTCTCCAGGGGGTAGCACTGAAGCTTTCTTT.

The chain joins TRBV4-3 to TRBJ1-2; no definite D call. This CDR3 spans 15 amino acids. The germline V gene encodes CDR1 LGHNA and CDR2 YSLEER. V shed 4 bases and J shed 8 bases, with 20 bases lying between them. CDR3 protein: CASSPGDNKAEGYTF. CDR3 coding DNA: TGCGCCAGCAGCCCTGGGGATAACAAGGCCGAGGGCTACACCTTC.

This chain connects TRBV6-2 or TRBV6-3 to TRBJ2-3; 9 positions match TRBD1. V was pared by 5 bases and J by 8 bases, with 11 bases of the junction left unmatched. The CDR3 contains 15 residues. The germline V gene encodes CDR1 MNHEY and CDR2 SVGEGT. The CDR3: CASSNRDRVEGTQYF. The CDR3 bases are TGTGCCAGCAGTAACCGGGACAGGGTGGAAGGTACGCAGTATTTT.

As to this clone: The sample holds other DNA sequences that translate to the same CDR3. V is TRBV28 and J is TRBJ2-7; D remains unclear. V lost 7 bases and J 2 bases, leaving 9 bases between the germline ends. The germline CDR1 and CDR2 sequences are MDHEN and SYDVKM. The CDR3 is 12 amino acids. The CDR3 sequence is CASTAGTYEQYF. The CDR3 nucleotides are TGTGCCAGCACTGCAGGAACCTACGAGCAGTACTTC.